This TCR beta chain is drawn from a study of T cells in Graves' hyperthyroidism and ophthalmopathy. V dropped 3 bases and J dropped 6; count of bases not matched to a gene: 7. The V gene's germline CDR1 is GTSNPN and CDR2 SVGIG (reference sequence). The CDR3 length is 13 residues. Uncontrolled infection, other autoimmune disease, pregnancy or lactation disqualified patients from enrolment. Every diagnosis used clinical symptoms, serum thyroxine and TRAb, thyroid ultrasound and orbital computed tomography. Amplified TCR beta CDR3 regions derived from RNA transcripts. Using the HTBI primer set, a first-round RT-PCR was run on the TCR CDR3. TCRdb recomputed calls from the multiplex PCR reads with MiXCR, one row per CDR3 protein. The data hold about 250,000 distinct CDR3 sequences, with more than 20% observed a single time. General study results and limits: The model predicted ophthalmopathy a median around 6 months before onset.

Notes on this clonotype: Its matching antigen is unknown.

The genes are TRBV30 and TRBJ1-1; 7 nucleotides match TRBD1. This receptor was taken from a woman between 35 and 50 years old with Graves' ophthalmopathy. Material for sequencing was blood. CDR3 sequence (DNA): TGTGCCTGGAGGTACGGGACAGTCTCTGAAGCTTTCTTT. This encodes CAWRYGTVSEAFF. Combining the CDR3 with reference TRBV30 and TRBJ1-1 gives the whole variable domain SQTIHQWPATLVQPVGSPLSLECTVEGTSNPNLYWYRQAAGRGLQLLFYSVGIGQISSEVPQNLSASRPQDRQFILSSKKLLLSDSGFYLCAWRYGTVSEAFFGQGTRLTVV.